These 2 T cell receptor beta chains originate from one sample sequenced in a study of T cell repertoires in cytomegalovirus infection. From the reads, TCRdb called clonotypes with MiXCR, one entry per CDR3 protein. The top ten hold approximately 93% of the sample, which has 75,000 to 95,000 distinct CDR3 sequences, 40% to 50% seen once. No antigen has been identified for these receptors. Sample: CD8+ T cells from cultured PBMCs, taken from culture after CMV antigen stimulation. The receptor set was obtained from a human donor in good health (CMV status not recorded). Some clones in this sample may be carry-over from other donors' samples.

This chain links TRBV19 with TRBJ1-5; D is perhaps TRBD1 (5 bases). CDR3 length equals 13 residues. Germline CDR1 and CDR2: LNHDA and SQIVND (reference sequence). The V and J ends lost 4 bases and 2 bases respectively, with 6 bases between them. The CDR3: CASSTQGNQPQHF. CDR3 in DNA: TGTGCCAGTAGTACACAGGGCAATCAGCCCCAGCATTTT.

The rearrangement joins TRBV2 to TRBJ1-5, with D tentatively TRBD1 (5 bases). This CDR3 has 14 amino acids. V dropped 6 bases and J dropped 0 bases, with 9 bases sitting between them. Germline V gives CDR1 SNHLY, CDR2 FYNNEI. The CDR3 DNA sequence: TGTGCCAGCAGGGGGGGGGGTAGCAATCAGCCCCAGCATTTT. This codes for CASRGGGSNQPQHF.